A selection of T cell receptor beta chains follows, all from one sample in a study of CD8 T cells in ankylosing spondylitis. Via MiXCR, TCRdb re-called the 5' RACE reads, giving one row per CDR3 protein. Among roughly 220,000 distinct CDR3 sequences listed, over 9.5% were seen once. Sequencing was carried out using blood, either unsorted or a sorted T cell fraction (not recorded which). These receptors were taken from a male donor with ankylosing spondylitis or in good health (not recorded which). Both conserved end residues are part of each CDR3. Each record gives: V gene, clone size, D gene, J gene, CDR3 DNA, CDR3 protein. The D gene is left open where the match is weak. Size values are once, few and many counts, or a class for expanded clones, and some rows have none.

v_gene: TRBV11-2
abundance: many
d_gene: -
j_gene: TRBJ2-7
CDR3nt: TGTGCCAGCAGCTTGGGCCGCCCCTACGAGCAGTACTTC
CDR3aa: CASSLGRPYEQYF

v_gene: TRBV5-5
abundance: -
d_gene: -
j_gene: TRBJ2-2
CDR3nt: TGTGCCAGCAGCTTGGGCGTGGTAGGGGCTTACACCGGGGAGCTGTTTTTT
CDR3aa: CASSLGVVGAYTGELFF

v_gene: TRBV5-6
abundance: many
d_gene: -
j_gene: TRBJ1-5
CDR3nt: TGTGCCAGCAGCTTGGGATTCCAGCCTAGCAATCAGCCCCAGCATTTT
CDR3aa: CASSLGFQPSNQPQHF

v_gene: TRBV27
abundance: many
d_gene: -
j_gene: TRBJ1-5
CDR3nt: TGTGCCAGCAGTGCCCGGACCTTCAATCAGCCCCAGCATTTT
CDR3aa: CASSARTFNQPQHF

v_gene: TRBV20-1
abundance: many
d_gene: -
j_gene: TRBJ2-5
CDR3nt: TGCAGTGCTATAAGCCTTAGCCCTCCCGGGGAGACCCAGTACTTC
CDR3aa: CSAISLSPPGETQYF

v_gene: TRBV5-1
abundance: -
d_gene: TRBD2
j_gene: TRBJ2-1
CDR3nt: TGCGCCAGCAGCTCCTACCTAGCGGGGGGTGACAATGAGCAGTTCTTC
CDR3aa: CASSSYLAGGDNEQFF

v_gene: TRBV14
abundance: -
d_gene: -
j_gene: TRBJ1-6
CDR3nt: TGTGCCAGCAGCCAAGTCGGCAGGGGTAATTCACCCCTCCACTTT
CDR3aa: CASSQVGRGNSPLHF

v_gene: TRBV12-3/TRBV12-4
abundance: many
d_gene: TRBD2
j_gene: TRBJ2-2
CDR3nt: TGTGCCAGCAGTTTCTTTAGCGGGGGGCAGAACACCGGGGAGCTGTTTTTT
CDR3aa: CASSFFSGGQNTGELFF

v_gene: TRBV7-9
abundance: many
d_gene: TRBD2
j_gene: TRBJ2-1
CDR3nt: TGTGCCAGCAGCTTAGCCTCCGGGACTAGCAACAATGAGCAGTTCTTC
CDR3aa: CASSLASGTSNNEQFF

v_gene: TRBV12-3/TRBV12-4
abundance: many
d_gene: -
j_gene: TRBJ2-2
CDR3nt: TGTGCCAGCAGTCCTGCAGGGACACCGAACACCGGGGAGCTGTTTTTT
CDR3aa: CASSPAGTPNTGELFF

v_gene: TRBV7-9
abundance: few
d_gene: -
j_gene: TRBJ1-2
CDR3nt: TGTGCCAGCAGCTTGGCGGGGGTCGGCTATGGCTACACCTTC
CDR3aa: CASSLAGVGYGYTF

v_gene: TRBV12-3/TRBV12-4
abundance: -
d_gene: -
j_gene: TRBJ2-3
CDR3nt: TGTGCCAGCAGAGGGATCTTCGCCGATACGCAGTATTTT
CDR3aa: CASRGIFADTQYF

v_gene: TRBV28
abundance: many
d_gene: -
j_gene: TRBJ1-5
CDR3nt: TGTGCCAGCAGCGCGGGGGGAATCACTAATCAGCCCCAGCATTTT
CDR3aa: CASSAGGITNQPQHF

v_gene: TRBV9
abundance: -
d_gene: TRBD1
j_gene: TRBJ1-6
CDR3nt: TGTGCCAGCAACCACCAGGGACAGGGAAATTCACCCCTCCACTTT
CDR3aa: CASNHQGQGNSPLHF

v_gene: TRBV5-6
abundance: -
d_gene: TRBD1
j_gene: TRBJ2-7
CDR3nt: TGTGCCAGTCGACAGGGGGCCTCCTACGAGCAGTACTTC
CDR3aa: CASRQGASYEQYF

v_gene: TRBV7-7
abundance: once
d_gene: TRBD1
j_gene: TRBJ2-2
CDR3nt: TGTGCTAGCAGCCCAAGGACAGGGATAAACACCGGGGAGCTGTTTTTT
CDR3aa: CASSPRTGINTGELFF

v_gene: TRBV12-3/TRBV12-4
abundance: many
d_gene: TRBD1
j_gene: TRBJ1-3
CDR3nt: TGTGCCAGCAGTCCTACAGGGGACGGAAACACCATATATTTT
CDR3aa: CASSPTGDGNTIYF

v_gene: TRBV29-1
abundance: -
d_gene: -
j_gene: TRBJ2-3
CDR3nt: TGCAGCGTTGAGGGTCTGCTTGGTGATACGCAGTATTTT
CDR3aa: CSVEGLLGDTQYF

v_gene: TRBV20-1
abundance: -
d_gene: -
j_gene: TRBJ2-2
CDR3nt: TGCAGTGCTACCGGGCCCCACCCCGGGGAGCTGTTTTTT
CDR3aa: CSATGPHPGELFF

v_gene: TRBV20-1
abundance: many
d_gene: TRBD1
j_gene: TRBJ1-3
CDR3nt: TGCAGTGCTAGAGCGGACAGGAGAAACACCATATATTTT
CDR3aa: CSARADRRNTIYF

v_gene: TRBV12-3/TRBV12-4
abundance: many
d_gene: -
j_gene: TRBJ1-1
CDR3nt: TGTGCCAGCAGAGTTTATAGCACTGAAGCTTTCTTT
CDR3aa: CASRVYSTEAFF

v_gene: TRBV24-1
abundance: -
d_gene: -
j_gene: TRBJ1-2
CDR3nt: TGTGCCACCCGTACGGGGAGTACTAACTATGGCTACACCTTC
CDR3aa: CATRTGSTNYGYTF

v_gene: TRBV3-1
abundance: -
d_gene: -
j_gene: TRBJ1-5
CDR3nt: TGTGCCAGCAGCCAAGATTCGGGGGGCAATCAGCCCCAGCATTTT
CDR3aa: CASSQDSGGNQPQHF

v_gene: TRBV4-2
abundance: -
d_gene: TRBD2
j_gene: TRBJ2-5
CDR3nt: TGTGCCAGCAGCCAAGATCCGGGGGGGAGGCAAGAGACCCAGTACTTC
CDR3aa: CASSQDPGGRQETQYF

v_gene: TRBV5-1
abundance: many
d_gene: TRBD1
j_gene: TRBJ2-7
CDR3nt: TGCGCCAGCAGCTTGGCCGGACAGGGGACCGAGCAGTACTTC
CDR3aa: CASSLAGQGTEQYF

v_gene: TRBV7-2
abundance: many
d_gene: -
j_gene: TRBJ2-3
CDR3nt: TGTGCCAGCAGCTTAGACTCTAGCGTGAGCACAGATACGCAGTATTTT
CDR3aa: CASSLDSSVSTDTQYF

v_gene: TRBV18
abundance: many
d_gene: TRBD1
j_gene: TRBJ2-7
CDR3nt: TGTGCCAGCTCACCGATGGACAGGGTGGGTTACGAGCAGTACTTC
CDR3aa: CASSPMDRVGYEQYF

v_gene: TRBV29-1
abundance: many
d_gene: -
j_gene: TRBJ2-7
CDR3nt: TGCAGCGCTACCACGAGCGCAGCTTACGAGCAGTACTTC
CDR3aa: CSATTSAAYEQYF

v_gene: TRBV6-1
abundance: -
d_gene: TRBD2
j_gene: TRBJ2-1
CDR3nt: TGTGCCAGCCGCGGAGGTAGCGGGGGGGACTACAATGAGCAGTTCTTC
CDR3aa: CASRGGSGGDYNEQFF

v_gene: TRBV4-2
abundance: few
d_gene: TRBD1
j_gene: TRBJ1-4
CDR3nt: TGTGCCAGCAGCAGCGGGACAGGGGGCGAGGAAAAACTGTTTTTT
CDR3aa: CASSSGTGGEEKLFF

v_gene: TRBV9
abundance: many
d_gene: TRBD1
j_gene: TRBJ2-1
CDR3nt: TGTGCCAGCAGTCGGACAGGGGGCGCTGGCAATGAGCAGTTCTTC
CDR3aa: CASSRTGGAGNEQFF

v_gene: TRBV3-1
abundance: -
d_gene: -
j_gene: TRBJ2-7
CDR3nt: TGTGCCAGCAGCCAAGATCTTACAGGACAACAGTACTTC
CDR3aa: CASSQDLTGQQYF

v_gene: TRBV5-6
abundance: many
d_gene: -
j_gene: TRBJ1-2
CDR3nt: TGTGCCAGCAGCTGGGGGGGCAGAGCACACTATGGCTACACCTTC
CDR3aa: CASSWGGRAHYGYTF

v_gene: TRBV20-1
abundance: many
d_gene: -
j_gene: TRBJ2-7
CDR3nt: TGCAGTGCTAGAGACTTCCGGGCCTCCTACGAGCAGTACTTC
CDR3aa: CSARDFRASYEQYF

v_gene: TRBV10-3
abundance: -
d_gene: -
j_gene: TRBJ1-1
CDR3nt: TGTGCCATCAGGAGGGACACTGAAGCTTTCTTT
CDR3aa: CAIRRDTEAFF

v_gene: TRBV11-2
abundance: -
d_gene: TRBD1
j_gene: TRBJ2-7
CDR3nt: TGTGCCAGCAGCTTATTTTATAACAGGGGGCTAAGCTCCTACGAGCAGTACTTC
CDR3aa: CASSLFYNRGLSSYEQYF

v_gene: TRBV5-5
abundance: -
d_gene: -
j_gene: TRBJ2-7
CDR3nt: TGTGCCAGCAGCGGAGGGGGGAGCTCCTACGAGCAGTACTTC
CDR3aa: CASSGGGSSYEQYF

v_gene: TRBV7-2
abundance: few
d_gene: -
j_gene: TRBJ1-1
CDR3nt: TGTGCCAGCAGCTTAAGAGGGGTAGACACTGAAGCTTTCTTT
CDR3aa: CASSLRGVDTEAFF

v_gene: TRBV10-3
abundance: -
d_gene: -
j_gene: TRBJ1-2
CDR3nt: TGTGCCATCAGTGAGTCTCCGGACAGTCCTCTACTTAACTATGGCTACACCTTC
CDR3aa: CAISESPDSPLLNYGYTF

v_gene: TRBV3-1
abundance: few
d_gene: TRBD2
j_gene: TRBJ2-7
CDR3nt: TGTGCCAGCAGCCAAACTCGGGGGGGCCTCTACGAGCAGTACTTC
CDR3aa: CASSQTRGGLYEQYF

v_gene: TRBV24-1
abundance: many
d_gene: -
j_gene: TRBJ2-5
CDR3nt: TGTGCCACCAGTGAGACAAGCCAAGAGACCCAGTACTTC
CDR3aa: CATSETSQETQYF

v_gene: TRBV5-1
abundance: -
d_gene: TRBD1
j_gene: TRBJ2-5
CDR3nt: TGCGCCAGCAGCGAGGACAGGGTCTTAGAGACCCAGTACTTC
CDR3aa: CASSEDRVLETQYF

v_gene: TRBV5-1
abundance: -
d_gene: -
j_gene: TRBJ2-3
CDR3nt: TGCGCCAGCAGCTTGGGCAGGGCGAGACAAATCACAGATACGCAGTATTTT
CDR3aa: CASSLGRARQITDTQYF

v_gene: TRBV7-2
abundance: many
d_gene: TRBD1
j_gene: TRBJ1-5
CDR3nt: TGTGCCAGCAGCGGATTGGGACAGGGTGGCAATCAGCCCCAGCATTTT
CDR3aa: CASSGLGQGGNQPQHF

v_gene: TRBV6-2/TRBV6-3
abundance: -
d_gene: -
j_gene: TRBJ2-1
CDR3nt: TGTGCCAGCACCCCATCCCCGGGCACTACACATTACAATGAGCAGTTCTTC
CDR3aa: CASTPSPGTTHYNEQFF

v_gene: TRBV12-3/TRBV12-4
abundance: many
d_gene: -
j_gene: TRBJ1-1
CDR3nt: TGTGCCAGCAGTTTTAACAGGGAGGCTTTCTTT
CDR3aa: CASSFNREAFF

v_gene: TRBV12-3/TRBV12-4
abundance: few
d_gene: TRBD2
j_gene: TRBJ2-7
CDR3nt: TGTGCCAGCAGTTTGAGCGGGGGCGGTCTGGAGCAGTACTTC
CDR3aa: CASSLSGGGLEQYF

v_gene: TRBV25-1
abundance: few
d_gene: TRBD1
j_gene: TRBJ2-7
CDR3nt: TGTGCCAGCAGTGCTGGGACAGGGGGCCGTCAGCAGTACTTC
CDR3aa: CASSAGTGGRQQYF

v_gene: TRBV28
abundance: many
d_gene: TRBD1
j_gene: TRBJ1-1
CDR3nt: TGTGCCAGCCCACCTCTAGGGGGCTGGGAGATGAACACTGAAGCTTTCTTT
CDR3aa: CASPPLGGWEMNTEAFF

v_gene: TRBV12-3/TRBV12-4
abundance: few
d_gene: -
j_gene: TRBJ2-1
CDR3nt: TGTGCCAGCAGTTTCACCCAGGAGCAGTTCTTC
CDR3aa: CASSFTQEQFF

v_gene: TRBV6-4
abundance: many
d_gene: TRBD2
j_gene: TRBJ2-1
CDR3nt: TGTGCCAGCAGTGACTCAGCGGGGGGGCACAATGAGCAGTTCTTC
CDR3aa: CASSDSAGGHNEQFF

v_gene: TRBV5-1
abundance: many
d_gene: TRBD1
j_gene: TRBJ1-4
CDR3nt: TGCGCCAGCAGCTCAGAAGTCGGACAGGGGAATGAAAAACTGTTTTTT
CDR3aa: CASSSEVGQGNEKLFF

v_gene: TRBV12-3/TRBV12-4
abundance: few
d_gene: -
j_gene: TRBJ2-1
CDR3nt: TGTGCCAGCAGCCGAGGGTATGAGCAGTTCTTC
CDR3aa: CASSRGYEQFF

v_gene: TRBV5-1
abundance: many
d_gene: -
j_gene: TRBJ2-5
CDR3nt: TGCGCCAGCAGCTTGAGGGGAACATCCCAAGAGACCCAGTACTTC
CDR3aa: CASSLRGTSQETQYF

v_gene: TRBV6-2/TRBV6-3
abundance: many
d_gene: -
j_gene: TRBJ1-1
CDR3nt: TGTGCCAGCAGATCCAGGGGTGACACTGAAGCTTTCTTT
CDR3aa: CASRSRGDTEAFF